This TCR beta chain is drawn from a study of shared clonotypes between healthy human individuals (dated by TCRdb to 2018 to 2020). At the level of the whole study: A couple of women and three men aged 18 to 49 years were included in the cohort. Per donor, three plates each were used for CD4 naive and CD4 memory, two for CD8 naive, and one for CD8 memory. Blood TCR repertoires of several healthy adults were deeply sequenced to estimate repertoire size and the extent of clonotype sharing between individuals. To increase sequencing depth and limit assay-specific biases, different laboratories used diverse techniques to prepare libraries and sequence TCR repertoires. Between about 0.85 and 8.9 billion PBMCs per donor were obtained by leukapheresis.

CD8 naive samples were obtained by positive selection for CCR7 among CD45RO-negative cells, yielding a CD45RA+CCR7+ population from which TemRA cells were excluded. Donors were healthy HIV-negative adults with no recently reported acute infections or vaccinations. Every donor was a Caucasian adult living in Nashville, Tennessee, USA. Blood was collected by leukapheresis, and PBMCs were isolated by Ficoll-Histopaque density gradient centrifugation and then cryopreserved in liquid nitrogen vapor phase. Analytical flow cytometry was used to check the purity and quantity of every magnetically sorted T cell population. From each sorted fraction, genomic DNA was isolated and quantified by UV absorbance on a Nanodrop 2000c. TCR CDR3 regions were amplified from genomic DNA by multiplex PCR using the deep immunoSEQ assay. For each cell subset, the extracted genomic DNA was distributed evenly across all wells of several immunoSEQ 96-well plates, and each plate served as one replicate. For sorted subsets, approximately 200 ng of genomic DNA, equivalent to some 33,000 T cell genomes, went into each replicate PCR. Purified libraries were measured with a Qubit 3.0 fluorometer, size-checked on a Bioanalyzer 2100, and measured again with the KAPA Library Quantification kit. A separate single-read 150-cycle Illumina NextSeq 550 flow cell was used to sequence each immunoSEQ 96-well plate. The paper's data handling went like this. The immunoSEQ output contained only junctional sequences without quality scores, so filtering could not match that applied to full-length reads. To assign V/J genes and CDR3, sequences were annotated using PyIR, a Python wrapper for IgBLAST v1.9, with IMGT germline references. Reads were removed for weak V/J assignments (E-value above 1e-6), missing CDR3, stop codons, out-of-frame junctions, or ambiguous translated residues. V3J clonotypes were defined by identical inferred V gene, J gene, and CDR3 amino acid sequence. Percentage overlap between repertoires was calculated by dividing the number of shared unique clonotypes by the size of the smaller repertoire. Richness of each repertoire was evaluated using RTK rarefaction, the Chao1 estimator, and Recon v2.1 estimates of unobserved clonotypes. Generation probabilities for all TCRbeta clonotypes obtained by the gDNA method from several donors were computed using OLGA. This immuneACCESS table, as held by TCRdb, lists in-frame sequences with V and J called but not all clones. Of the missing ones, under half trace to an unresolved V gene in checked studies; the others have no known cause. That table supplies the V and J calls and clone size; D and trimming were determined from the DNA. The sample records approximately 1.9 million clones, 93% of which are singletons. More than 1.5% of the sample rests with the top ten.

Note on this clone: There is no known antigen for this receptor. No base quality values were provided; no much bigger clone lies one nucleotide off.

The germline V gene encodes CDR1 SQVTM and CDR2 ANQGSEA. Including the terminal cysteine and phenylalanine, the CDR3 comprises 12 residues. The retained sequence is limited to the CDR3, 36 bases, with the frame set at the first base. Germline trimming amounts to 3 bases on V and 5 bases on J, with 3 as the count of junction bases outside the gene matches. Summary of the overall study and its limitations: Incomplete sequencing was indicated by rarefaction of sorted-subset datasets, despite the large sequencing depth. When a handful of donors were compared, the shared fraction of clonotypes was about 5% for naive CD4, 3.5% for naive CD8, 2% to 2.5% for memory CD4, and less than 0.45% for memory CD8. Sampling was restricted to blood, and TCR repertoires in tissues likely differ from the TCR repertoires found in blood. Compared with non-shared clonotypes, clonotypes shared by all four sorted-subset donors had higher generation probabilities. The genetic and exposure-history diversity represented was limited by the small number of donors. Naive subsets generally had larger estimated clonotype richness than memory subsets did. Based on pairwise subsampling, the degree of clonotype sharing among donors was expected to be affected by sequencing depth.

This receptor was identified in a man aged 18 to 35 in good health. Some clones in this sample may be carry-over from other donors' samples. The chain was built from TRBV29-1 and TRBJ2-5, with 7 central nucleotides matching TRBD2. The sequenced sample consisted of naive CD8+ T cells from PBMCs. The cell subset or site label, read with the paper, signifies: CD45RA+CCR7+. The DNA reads TGCAGCGTTGAGGCGGGAGTTGAGACCCAGTACTTC. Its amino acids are CSVEAGVETQYF.